This is a list of T cell receptor beta chains from one sample in a study of T cell responses to AZD1222 COVID-19 vaccine. Sequenced by immunoSEQ multiplex PCR; TCRdb stores in-frame clones only, minus some. The repertoire holds 100,000 to 150,000 clones, with 80% to 90% as singletons. The sequences come from peripheral blood, collected on day 0 of AZD1222 vaccination. These receptors came from an adult in good health. CDR3s include the opening cysteine and the closing phenylalanine or tryptophan. The order of the fields is D gene, CDR3 length, V gene, clone size, J gene, CDR3 DNA, CDR3 protein. D genes are given only for firm matches. Part of the rows lack a size; the others show once, few, many or a class for expanded clones.

d_call: -
cdr3_length: 16
v_call: TRBV7-2
clone_size: -
j_call: TRBJ1-2
cdr3_nt: TGTGCCAGCAGCCCCAATACTAGGGAGGGAGCTTATGGCTACACCTTC
cdr3_aa: CASSPNTREGAYGYTF

d_call: -
cdr3_length: 13
v_call: TRBV12-3/TRBV12-4
clone_size: -
j_call: TRBJ2-5
cdr3_nt: TGTGCCAGCAGGCCAATGGAAAAAGAGACCCAGTACTTC
cdr3_aa: CASRPMEKETQYF

d_call: TRBD2
cdr3_length: 15
v_call: TRBV5-6
clone_size: once
j_call: TRBJ2-7
cdr3_nt: TGTGCCAGCAGCCGGGAGGGGACGGGATACTACGAGCAGTACTTC
cdr3_aa: CASSREGTGYYEQYF

d_call: TRBD1
cdr3_length: 13
v_call: TRBV6-1
clone_size: -
j_call: TRBJ1-2
cdr3_nt: TGTGCCAGCAGTGAGACAGGGCTGGGGGGCTACACCTTC
cdr3_aa: CASSETGLGGYTF

d_call: -
cdr3_length: 13
v_call: TRBV5-6
clone_size: -
j_call: TRBJ1-6
cdr3_nt: TGTGCCAGCACCCCGTTTGCGGGTTCACCCCTCCACTTT
cdr3_aa: CASTPFAGSPLHF

d_call: TRBD1
cdr3_length: 15
v_call: TRBV19
clone_size: -
j_call: TRBJ1-2
cdr3_nt: TGTGCCAGTAGTCCACGGGACAGAATAATCTATGGCTACACCTTC
cdr3_aa: CASSPRDRIIYGYTF

d_call: TRBD2
cdr3_length: 14
v_call: TRBV28
clone_size: -
j_call: TRBJ2-1
cdr3_nt: TGTGCCAGCAGCGGGGGGGCCGAAGGGAATGAGCAGTTCTTC
cdr3_aa: CASSGGAEGNEQFF

d_call: TRBD1
cdr3_length: 15
v_call: TRBV27
clone_size: -
j_call: TRBJ2-7
cdr3_nt: TGTGCCAGCAGTTCCAGCGGGACAGGGGTAGGGGAGCAGTACTTC
cdr3_aa: CASSSSGTGVGEQYF

d_call: -
cdr3_length: 15
v_call: TRBV9
clone_size: -
j_call: TRBJ1-1
cdr3_nt: TGTGCCAGCAGCGCCCAGGTTGGGGGGGGCACTGAAGCTTTCTTT
cdr3_aa: CASSAQVGGGTEAFF

d_call: -
cdr3_length: 15
v_call: TRBV7-9
clone_size: -
j_call: TRBJ1-2
cdr3_nt: TGTGCCAGCAGTCCAGCTACGGAGTATAACTATGGCTACACCTTC
cdr3_aa: CASSPATEYNYGYTF

d_call: TRBD2
cdr3_length: 17
v_call: TRBV3-1/TRBV3-2
clone_size: -
j_call: TRBJ2-1
cdr3_nt: TGTGCCAGCAGCCGCCGGACTAGCGGGGGGGCTAGCGATGAGCAGTTCTTC
cdr3_aa: CASSRRTSGGASDEQFF

d_call: -
cdr3_length: 16
v_call: TRBV7-2
clone_size: -
j_call: TRBJ1-2
cdr3_nt: TGTGCCAGCAGCTTAGACTCCCTAAGCCATAACTATGGCTACACCTTC
cdr3_aa: CASSLDSLSHNYGYTF

d_call: -
cdr3_length: 14
v_call: TRBV4-1
clone_size: few
j_call: TRBJ1-5
cdr3_nt: TGCGCCAGCAGCGCCCCTGGTAGCAATCAGCCCCAGCATTTT
cdr3_aa: CASSAPGSNQPQHF

d_call: TRBD1
cdr3_length: 16
v_call: TRBV4-2
clone_size: -
j_call: TRBJ1-5
cdr3_nt: TGTGCCAGCAGCACCTATGGGACAGAAAGCAATCAGCCCCAGCATTTT
cdr3_aa: CASSTYGTESNQPQHF

d_call: TRBD2
cdr3_length: 14
v_call: TRBV19
clone_size: -
j_call: TRBJ2-7
cdr3_nt: TGTGCCAGTAGTAATAGCGGGGGCTCCTACGAGCAGTACTTC
cdr3_aa: CASSNSGGSYEQYF

d_call: TRBD2
cdr3_length: 14
v_call: TRBV6-5
clone_size: -
j_call: TRBJ2-1
cdr3_nt: TGTGCCAGCAGGAAACGGGGGGGAACCAATGAGCAGTTCTTC
cdr3_aa: CASRKRGGTNEQFF

d_call: TRBD1
cdr3_length: 13
v_call: TRBV10-3
clone_size: -
j_call: TRBJ2-7
cdr3_nt: TGTGCCATCAGCCCGGGACAGGGCTACGAGCAGTACTTC
cdr3_aa: CAISPGQGYEQYF

d_call: TRBD1
cdr3_length: 15
v_call: TRBV27
clone_size: -
j_call: TRBJ1-5
cdr3_nt: TGTGCCAGCAGGGAGGGGGCTTATAGCAATCAGCCCCAGCATTTT
cdr3_aa: CASREGAYSNQPQHF

d_call: TRBD1
cdr3_length: 13
v_call: TRBV5-1
clone_size: -
j_call: TRBJ1-4
cdr3_nt: TGCGCCAGCACATCGACAGGGGATGAAAAACTGTTTTTT
cdr3_aa: CASTSTGDEKLFF

d_call: -
cdr3_length: 12
v_call: TRBV27
clone_size: -
j_call: TRBJ1-6
cdr3_nt: TGTGCCAGCAGTTCGGGGAATTCACCCCTCCACTTT
cdr3_aa: CASSSGNSPLHF

d_call: TRBD1
cdr3_length: 13
v_call: TRBV29-1
clone_size: -
j_call: TRBJ1-2
cdr3_nt: TGCAGCGTGAGGGGCTCAGGGGGCTATGGCTACACCTTC
cdr3_aa: CSVRGSGGYGYTF

d_call: -
cdr3_length: 13
v_call: TRBV6-6
clone_size: -
j_call: TRBJ1-5
cdr3_nt: TGTGCCACCGGATATGGACAGAATCAGCCCCAGCATTTT
cdr3_aa: CATGYGQNQPQHF

d_call: -
cdr3_length: 12
v_call: TRBV11-2
clone_size: -
j_call: TRBJ2-7
cdr3_nt: TGTGCCAGCAGCTTAGATCTGGGGGAGCAGTACTTC
cdr3_aa: CASSLDLGEQYF

d_call: -
cdr3_length: 13
v_call: TRBV28
clone_size: once
j_call: TRBJ2-5
cdr3_nt: TGTGCCAGCGCCCGTACTCGCGGGGAGACCCAGTACTTC
cdr3_aa: CASARTRGETQYF

d_call: -
cdr3_length: 16
v_call: TRBV18
clone_size: -
j_call: TRBJ2-1
cdr3_nt: TGTGCCAGCTCACCAAGTCCCAGGGGGGCCGACAATGAGCAGTTCTTC
cdr3_aa: CASSPSPRGADNEQFF

d_call: -
cdr3_length: 15
v_call: TRBV6-2/TRBV6-3
clone_size: -
j_call: TRBJ2-7
cdr3_nt: TGTGCCAGCAGTTCCTACCGGGACTCGATCTACGAGCAGTACTTC
cdr3_aa: CASSSYRDSIYEQYF

d_call: -
cdr3_length: 13
v_call: TRBV7-2
clone_size: -
j_call: TRBJ2-5
cdr3_nt: TGTGCCAGCAGCTTAGGCGGTGGGGAGACCCAGTACTTC
cdr3_aa: CASSLGGGETQYF

d_call: -
cdr3_length: 15
v_call: TRBV18
clone_size: -
j_call: TRBJ1-6
cdr3_nt: TGTGCCAGCTTCCGGGACCGCGTTGATAATTCACCCCTCCACTTT
cdr3_aa: CASFRDRVDNSPLHF

d_call: TRBD1
cdr3_length: 13
v_call: TRBV7-9
clone_size: -
j_call: TRBJ1-1
cdr3_nt: TGTGCCAGCAGTCAGACAGGGGGCACTGAAGCTTTCTTT
cdr3_aa: CASSQTGGTEAFF

d_call: -
cdr3_length: 15
v_call: TRBV6-5
clone_size: -
j_call: TRBJ1-5
cdr3_nt: TGTGCCAGCAGTTATGGGGGCGCTGGGAATCAGCCCCAGCATTTT
cdr3_aa: CASSYGGAGNQPQHF

d_call: -
cdr3_length: 13
v_call: TRBV27
clone_size: -
j_call: TRBJ2-7
cdr3_nt: TGTGCCAGCAGTTTTCGGGGGCCCTACGAGCAGTACTTC
cdr3_aa: CASSFRGPYEQYF

d_call: -
cdr3_length: 16
v_call: TRBV21-1
clone_size: -
j_call: TRBJ1-2
cdr3_nt: TGTGCCAGCAGCAAGACCCCCCGCAGGTATGTCGATGGCTACACCTTC
cdr3_aa: CASSKTPRRYVDGYTF

d_call: TRBD1
cdr3_length: 11
v_call: TRBV2
clone_size: -
j_call: TRBJ1-2
cdr3_nt: TGTGCCAGCAGCTCGGTGACAGGGAACACCTTC
cdr3_aa: CASSSVTGNTF

d_call: -
cdr3_length: 14
v_call: TRBV9
clone_size: -
j_call: TRBJ2-7
cdr3_nt: TGTGCCAGCAGCGTTGATCCCCACTCCTACGAGCAGTACTTC
cdr3_aa: CASSVDPHSYEQYF

d_call: -
cdr3_length: 16
v_call: TRBV6-6
clone_size: -
j_call: TRBJ2-2
cdr3_nt: TGTGCCAGCAGTTACGGCGGGCAGGGGCGGACCGGGGAGCTGTTTTTT
cdr3_aa: CASSYGGQGRTGELFF

d_call: TRBD1
cdr3_length: 16
v_call: TRBV2
clone_size: -
j_call: TRBJ2-2
cdr3_nt: TGTGCCAGCAGTGAAGTCGACACAGGGGACACCGGGGAGCTGTTTTTT
cdr3_aa: CASSEVDTGDTGELFF

d_call: -
cdr3_length: 14
v_call: TRBV28
clone_size: -
j_call: TRBJ1-6
cdr3_nt: TGTGCCAGCAGTTTACGCCCCACCAATTCACCCCTCCACTTT
cdr3_aa: CASSLRPTNSPLHF

d_call: TRBD1
cdr3_length: 15
v_call: TRBV16
clone_size: -
j_call: TRBJ1-5
cdr3_nt: TGTGCCAGCAGGCCTACAGGGGGCTACAATCAGCCCCAGCATTTT
cdr3_aa: CASRPTGGYNQPQHF

d_call: TRBD1
cdr3_length: 14
v_call: TRBV19
clone_size: once
j_call: TRBJ1-2
cdr3_nt: TGTGCCATTAGGGGGACAGGGGTAAACGATGGCTACACCTTC
cdr3_aa: CAIRGTGVNDGYTF

d_call: -
cdr3_length: 16
v_call: TRBV19
clone_size: once
j_call: TRBJ2-3
cdr3_nt: TGTGCCAGTAGCGTCGGGTTGACACTCTGGGGAGATACGCAGTATTTT
cdr3_aa: CASSVGLTLWGDTQYF

d_call: TRBD2
cdr3_length: 13
v_call: TRBV27
clone_size: -
j_call: TRBJ2-3
cdr3_nt: TGTGCCAGCACACTAGCGGACTCAGATACGCAGTATTTT
cdr3_aa: CASTLADSDTQYF

d_call: -
cdr3_length: 17
v_call: TRBV7-9
clone_size: -
j_call: TRBJ1-1
cdr3_nt: TGTGCCAGCAGCCCCGCAGGCGGAGAAGATATGGACACTGAAGCTTTCTTT
cdr3_aa: CASSPAGGEDMDTEAFF

d_call: -
cdr3_length: 14
v_call: TRBV3-1/TRBV3-2
clone_size: -
j_call: TRBJ2-2
cdr3_nt: TGTGCCAGCAGCCACCGCGGGGTATCCGGGGAGCTGTTTTTT
cdr3_aa: CASSHRGVSGELFF

d_call: -
cdr3_length: 13
v_call: TRBV30
clone_size: -
j_call: TRBJ1-2
cdr3_nt: TGTGCCTGGAATGACGGCGGACTGTATGGCTACACCTTC
cdr3_aa: CAWNDGGLYGYTF